This T cell receptor (beta chain) was sequenced in a study of T cells in Graves' hyperthyroidism and ophthalmopathy. Overall study: The initial diagnosis was the point when peripheral blood was collected, ahead of any treatment.

RNA transcripts served as the template for amplifying TCR beta CDR3 regions. A first-round RT-PCR of the TCR CDR3 used the HTBI primer set. MiXCR, applied by TCRdb to the multiplex PCR reads, yields one record per CDR3 protein. The sample holds about 510,000 distinct CDR3 sequences; 14% are singletons and the top ten take 14%. Overall study results and limits: Blood also showed most of the thyroid clonotypes that were expanded above 0.001.

Stable Graves' hyperthyroidism meant no ophthalmopathy progression within 18 months. Worth noting for this clonotype: Antigen unknown.

CDR3 length: 15 amino acids. Germline values: CDR1 LGHNA, CDR2 YNFKEQ. Trimming removed 4 bases from V and 3 bases from J, with 14 bases in between. The sequence derives from a woman aged 40 to 50 with Graves' hyperthyroidism. The sequenced sample consisted of blood. The chain carries TRBV4-2 and TRBJ2-3, with D unresolved. CDR3 amino acids: CASSRLDALTDTQYF. CDR3 in DNA: TGTGCCAGCAGCCGGTTAGACGCATTAACAGATACGCAGTATTTT.